What follows are 27 T cell receptor beta chains derived from one specimen sequenced in a study of cytomegalovirus exposure and HLA in healthy donors. The PCR contained 60 Vbeta and 13 Jbeta primers. Measured with immunoSEQ multiplex PCR; TCRdb has only the in-frame clones, and not every one. Of about 91,000 clones listed, 75% to 90% are singletons. The sequencing sample was made of PBMCs. These receptors were taken from a man younger than 35 in good health and CMV-seronegative.

The J gene is TRBJ1-1, the V gene TRBV5-6, with TRBD1 identical over 8 bases. The trim removed 3 bases at V and 7 bases at J, leaving 11 bases unmatched. The V gene's germline CDR1 is SGHDT and CDR2 YYEEEE. The CDR3 loop spans 15 amino acids. The CDR3 bases are TGTGCCAGCAGCTCAGGGCCGACAGGGGTATGTGAAGCTTTCTTT. The encoded protein is CASSSGPTGVCEAFF.

V gene TRBV7-2 combines with J gene TRBJ1-1; D gene uncertain. V dropped 4 bases and J dropped 1 base, with 13 bases sitting between them. Germline CDR1 and CDR2: SGHTA and FQGNSA. The CDR3 contains 15 residues. The CDR3 sequence: CASSSQRLANTEAFF. In DNA form, the CDR3 reads TGTGCCAGCAGCTCCCAGAGGTTGGCGAACACTGAAGCTTTCTTT.

The chain links TRBV7-6 to TRBJ2-7; no reliable D call. Germline assignment: CDR1 SGHVS and CDR2 FNYEAQ. The CDR3 extends over 14 amino acids. The V gene lost 1 base and the J gene lost 3 bases, with 10 bases spanning the gap. In DNA, the CDR3 is TGTGCCAGCAGCTTAGACGGGTCGCGCTACGAGCAGTACTTC. It specifies CASSLDGSRYEQYF.

The gene calls are TRBV27 and TRBJ2-7; possible D gene TRBD1, 5 bases. The V and J ends lost 4 bases and 0 bases respectively, with 13 bases between them. Germline lookup yields CDR1 MNHEY and CDR2 SMNVEV (reference sequence). This CDR3 spans 15 amino acids. CDR3 amino acids: CASSSSPQGSYEQYF. The CDR3 DNA follows: TGTGCCAGCAGTTCCTCCCCCCAGGGCTCCTACGAGCAGTACTTC.

The sample holds one count of this clone. The V and J genes are TRBV20-1 and TRBJ2-7; no firm D call. The V gene lost 1 base and the J gene lost 5 bases, with 3 bases spanning the gap. Germline CDR1 reads DFQATT; CDR2 reads SNEGSKA (reference sequence). This CDR3 region has 10 residues. CDR3 in amino acids: CSARVDEQYF. The CDR3 nucleotides read TGCAGTGCTAGAGTAGACGAGCAGTACTTC.

CDR3 region: CASSFQGRNTEAFF. The CDR3 coding sequence is TGTGCCAGCAGCTTCCAGGGAAGGAACACTGAAGCTTTCTTT. V usage is TRBV7-6 and J usage is TRBJ1-1; tentatively, D is TRBD1 (5 bases). Between the trimmed V and J ends, which lost 3 bases and 1 base, there was a span of 9 bases. CDR3 length: 14 amino acids. Per germline, CDR1 SGHVS and CDR2 FNYEAQ.

In regard to this clone: The same CDR3 arises from other DNA sequences in this sample as well. The chain has TRBV5-1 and TRBJ2-1; 8 nucleotides match TRBD1. The CDR3 totals 15 residues. Germline V gene data show CDR1 as SGHRS and CDR2 as YFSETQ. J gave up 4 bases and V 0 bases, and 3 bases lay outside the gene matches. Written as DNA, the CDR3 is TGCGCCAGCAGCTTGGGCGGGACAGGATACAATGAGCAGTTCTTC. Translated: CASSLGGTGYNEQFF.

The CDR3 region is CASSFRLNTEAFF. The DNA for the CDR3 is TGTGCCAGCAGCTTCCGTTTGAACACTGAAGCTTTCTTT. V gene TRBV5-5 combines with J gene TRBJ1-1, with D hard to call. The CDR3 consists of 13 residues. V lost 2 bases and J 0 bases, leaving 5 bases between the germline ends. Germline values: CDR1 SGHKS, CDR2 YYEKEE (reference sequence).

The chain is built from TRBV18 and TRBJ2-5; D call uncertain. Per germline, CDR1 KGHSH and CDR2 LQKENI. Trimming cost V 3 bases and J 3 bases, with 2 bases left between them. The CDR3 contains 11 residues. CDR3 DNA sequence: TGTGCCAGCTCACCTAAAGAGACCCAGTACTTC. This gives the protein CASSPKETQYF.

The rearrangement links TRBV7-2 to TRBJ2-5; 9 bases match TRBD1. Near its end, the DNA agrees better with TRBJ2-7, so the J call may be wrong. The CDR3 has 16 residues. Looked up from germline, CDR1 is SGHTA and CDR2 is FQGNSA. CDR3 in DNA: TGTGCCAGCAGCTCCAGGGCGGGACAGGGTTTTTACGAGCAGTACTTC. It encodes CASSSRAGQGFYEQYF.

The chain links TRBV12-1 to TRBJ2-1; TRBD1, the D gene given by the table, was not confirmed from the DNA. TRBV12-1 is labeled a pseudogene. The CDR3 totals 17 residues. The CDR3 DNA reads as TGTGCCAGCAGCACCCAATGGACAGGGGGCGAGTACAATGAGCAGTTCTTC. The encoded protein is CASSTQWTGGEYNEQFF.

The CDR3 nucleotides read TGCGCCAGCAGCCAAAGTCCTCGCGGGGGGTACAATGAGCAGTTCTTC. Amino acid sequence: CASSQSPRGGYNEQFF. This sequence joins TRBV4-3 and TRBJ2-1; 8 bases map to TRBD2. Germline V CDR1 and CDR2: LGHNA, YSLEER. The CDR3 is 16 amino acids. Trimming took 2 bases from V and 4 from J; bases not matched to a gene: 7.

This chain connects TRBV7-9 to TRBJ1-1; 7 nucleotides line up with TRBD1. V was clipped by 5 bases and J by 10 bases; unmatched bases: 10. CDR1 is SEHNR, CDR2 FQNEAQ, per germline (reference sequence). The CDR3 covers 13 residues. DNA for the CDR3: TGTGCCAGCAGCCACCCCGGGAGGGGGCTAGCTTTCTTT. This encodes CASSHPGRGLAFF.

The J gene is TRBJ1-1, the V gene TRBV28; a weak D match, TRBD1 (5 bases). From germline, CDR1 is MDHEN and CDR2 SYDVKM. V lost 5 bases, J lost 0 bases, and 16 bases lay in between. This CDR3 contains 16 residues. The CDR3 region is CASSAVQGLMNTEAFF. The CDR3 nucleotides are TGTGCCAGCAGTGCGGTTCAGGGACTGATGAACACTGAAGCTTTCTTT.

The chain uses TRBV6-6 and TRBJ2-7; 7 nucleotides line up with TRBD1. CDR1 and CDR2 (germline): MNHNY, SVGAGI (reference sequence). This CDR3 has 13 residues. The trim removed 8 bases at V and 6 bases at J, leaving 10 bases unmatched. The CDR3: CASRRQGISEQYF. For the CDR3, the DNA is TGTGCCAGCCGGAGACAGGGAATTTCCGAGCAGTACTTC.

J is TRBJ2-3 and V is TRBV19, with 8 bases fitting TRBD1. Germline V gene data show CDR1 as LNHDA and CDR2 as SQIVND (reference sequence). With 8 bases clipped from V and 1 base from J, the junction kept 5 bases outside the gene matches. This CDR3 region has 14 residues. The CDR3 sequence: CASETGQGTDTQYF. CDR3 coding DNA: TGTGCCAGTGAAACGGGACAGGGCACAGATACGCAGTATTTT.

V is TRBV7-8 and J is TRBJ2-5; D is unclear. With 4 bases removed from V and 4 bases from J, the gap between germline ends came to 7 bases. Germline CDR1 reads SGHVS; CDR2 reads FQNEAQ. The CDR3 is 12 residues long. The CDR3 DNA follows: TGTGCCAGCAGCTCTATTCGAGAGACCCAGTACTTC. Translated: CASSSIRETQYF.

The V call is TRBV30, the J call TRBJ1-6; 8 positions match TRBD1. This CDR3 has 14 residues. Trimming at V came to 2 bases and at J to 7 bases, leaving 4 bases not matched to a gene. Germline CDR1 GTSNPN, CDR2 SVGIG (reference sequence). In DNA form, the CDR3 reads TGTGCCTGGAGTTCCGGACAGGGCAATTCACCCCTCCACTTT. Translated: CAWSSGQGNSPLHF.

The chain has TRBV4-1 and TRBJ2-7, with D maybe TRBD2 (5 bases). The CDR3 spans 14 residues. Trimming removed 1 base from V and 2 bases from J, with 9 bases in between. The germline V gene has CDR1 MGHRA and CDR2 YSYEKL. CDR3 sequence: CASSQVAQPYEQYF. The CDR3 DNA reads TGCGCCAGCAGCCAAGTAGCGCAGCCCTACGAGCAGTACTTC.

The chain has TRBV27 and TRBJ2-7; D gene uncertain. The CDR3 loop spans 14 amino acids. Deletions cut 7 bases from V and 3 bases from J, with 16 bases between. CDR1 MNHEY and CDR2 SMNVEV come from the germline V gene (reference sequence). The CDR3 sequence: CASMKNSLVYEQYF. The CDR3 region has the DNA TGTGCCAGCATGAAAAACTCCCTAGTCTACGAGCAGTACTTC.

The J gene is TRBJ1-2, the V gene TRBV6-1; no firm D call. Germline lookup yields CDR1 MNHNS and CDR2 SASEGT. This CDR3 has 13 amino acids. The V gene lost 2 bases and the J gene lost 3 bases, with 7 bases spanning the gap. The chain's CDR3 is CASSEIGYYGYTF. CDR3 coding DNA: TGTGCCAGCAGTGAAATCGGTTACTATGGCTACACCTTC.

V is TRBV9 and J is TRBJ2-7; D not resolved. Trimming pared 7 bases from V and 3 bases from J, leaving 14 bases between. Germline-derived CDR1 and CDR2 are SGDLS and YYNGEE. CDR3 length equals 13 residues. In DNA form, the CDR3 reads TGTGCCAGCTCCCTCGATTCGGGCTACGAGCAGTACTTC. Translated: CASSLDSGYEQYF.

V and J are TRBV28 and TRBJ1-3; D gene unclear. The V gene's germline CDR1 is MDHEN and CDR2 SYDVKM. The V and J ends lost 3 bases and 7 bases respectively, with 13 bases between them. The CDR3 is 14 amino acids. The DNA of the CDR3 is TGTGCCAGCAGTTTGGGGAGTTTAGGGAACACCATATATTTT. Residues: CASSLGSLGNTIYF.

The rearrangement uses TRBV14 and TRBJ2-1; 12 nucleotides line up with TRBD2. V was clipped by 2 bases and J by 12 bases; unmatched bases: 2. Germline V gene data show CDR1 as SGHDN and CDR2 as FVKESK. There are 13 residues in the CDR3. The CDR3 DNA sequence: TGTGCCAGCAGCCAACAACTAGCGGGAGGGCAGTTCTTC. Translating gives CASSQQLAGGQFF. Full variable domain (outside the CDR3, taken from reference TRBV14 and TRBJ2-1): EAGVTQFPSHSVIEKGQTVTLRCDPISGHDNLYWYRRVMGKEIKFLLHFVKESKQDESGMPNNRFLAERTGGTYSTLKVQPAELEDSGVYFCASSQQLAGGQFFGPGTRLTVL.

V is TRBV27 and J is TRBJ1-1, with D maybe TRBD1 (5 bases). V dropped 2 bases and J dropped 3 bases, with 7 bases sitting between them. Germline V gives CDR1 MNHEY, CDR2 SMNVEV (reference sequence). This CDR3 has 13 residues. The CDR3 DNA is TGTGCCAGCAGTTTAAGGGACTACACTGAAGCTTTCTTT. It translates to CASSLRDYTEAFF.

The rearrangement uses TRBV7-3 and TRBJ2-1; TRBD2 matches 10 bases. With V trimmed by 1 base and J by 4 bases, 22 bases remained unmatched. Germline values: CDR1 SGHTA, CDR2 FQGTGA. This CDR3 region has 22 residues. The CDR3 sequence: CASSLIFYSVPERTSGYNEQFF. Here the CDR3 DNA reads TGTGCCAGCAGCTTAATATTCTACTCAGTTCCGGAGAGGACTAGCGGATACAATGAGCAGTTCTTC.

As regards this clone: A read error may produce the germline difference seen at one junction end. The chain couples TRBV28 to TRBJ2-7, with D possibly matching TRBD2 (5 bases). CDR3 length: 12 residues. Germline V lookup: CDR1 MDHEN, CDR2 SYDVKM. CDR3 amino acids: CASSQAAGSPKF. The DNA for the CDR3 is TGTGCCAGCAGCCAAGCTGCGGGCAGTCCCAAATTC.